This paragraph covers one TCR beta chain sequence. The sample belongs to a study of cytomegalovirus exposure and HLA in healthy donors. The PCR employed 60 Vbeta primers together with 13 Jbeta primers. Produced via immunoSEQ multiplex PCR; TCRdb's table is partial and in-frame only. Counted here are about 65,000 clones, less than 65% occurring once; the ten biggest clones make up around 2.7%. The CDR3 sequence is 14 residues long. Per germline, CDR1 SGHRS and CDR2 YFSETQ. V was trimmed by 6 bases and J by 8 bases, leaving 17 bases between them. The origin of this receptor is a man aged 25-45 years in good health and CMV-seronegative. What was sequenced was PBMCs. J is TRBJ1-4 and V is TRBV5-1; no definite D call. The CDR3 protein is CASTRWPGGEKLFF. Here the CDR3 DNA reads TGCGCCAGCACCCGTTGGCCGGGCGGGGAAAAACTGTTTTTT.